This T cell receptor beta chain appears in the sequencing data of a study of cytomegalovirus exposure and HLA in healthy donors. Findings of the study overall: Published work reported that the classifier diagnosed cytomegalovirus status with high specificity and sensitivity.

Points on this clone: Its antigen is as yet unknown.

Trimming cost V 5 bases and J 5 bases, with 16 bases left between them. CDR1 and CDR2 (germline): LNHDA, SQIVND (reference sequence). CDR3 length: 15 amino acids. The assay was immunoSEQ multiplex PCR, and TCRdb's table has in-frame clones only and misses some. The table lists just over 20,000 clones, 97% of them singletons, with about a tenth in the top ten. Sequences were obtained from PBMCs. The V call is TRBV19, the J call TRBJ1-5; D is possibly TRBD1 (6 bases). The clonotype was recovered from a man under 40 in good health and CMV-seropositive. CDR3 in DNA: TGTGCCAGTAGTTTGAAGGGGGGGGGCGATCAGCCCCAGCATTTT. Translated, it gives CASSLKGGGDQPQHF.